This paragraph reports one T cell receptor (beta chain). Trimming left V 0 bases short and J 2 bases short, with 11 bases between. The length of the CDR3 is 15 residues. In germline, CDR1 is MNHEY, CDR2 SVGEGT. This sample is part of a study of blood T cell repertoires in COVID-19. About the study: The analysed material was cDNA or gDNA that came from T cells, B-cell-depleted T cells, or PBMCs.

Per the original data handling: Quantification of nucleated cells was approximated via reference gene primer amplification. The method was immunoSEQ multiplex PCR; TCRdb's version includes in-frame clones alone and lacks a portion of them. V, J and clone size derive from that table, while D and trimming were established from the DNA sequence. The sample lists around 250,000 clones; approximately 80% were seen once. The chain has TRBV6-2 or TRBV6-3 and TRBJ2-7, with D unresolved. Material for sequencing was peripheral blood. This receptor was obtained from a human donor in a cohort sampled during active COVID-19. CDR3 coding DNA: TGTGCCAGCAGTTACTCGATGTATCGGGCCTACGAGCAGTACTTC. It yields the protein CASSYSMYRAYEQYF.